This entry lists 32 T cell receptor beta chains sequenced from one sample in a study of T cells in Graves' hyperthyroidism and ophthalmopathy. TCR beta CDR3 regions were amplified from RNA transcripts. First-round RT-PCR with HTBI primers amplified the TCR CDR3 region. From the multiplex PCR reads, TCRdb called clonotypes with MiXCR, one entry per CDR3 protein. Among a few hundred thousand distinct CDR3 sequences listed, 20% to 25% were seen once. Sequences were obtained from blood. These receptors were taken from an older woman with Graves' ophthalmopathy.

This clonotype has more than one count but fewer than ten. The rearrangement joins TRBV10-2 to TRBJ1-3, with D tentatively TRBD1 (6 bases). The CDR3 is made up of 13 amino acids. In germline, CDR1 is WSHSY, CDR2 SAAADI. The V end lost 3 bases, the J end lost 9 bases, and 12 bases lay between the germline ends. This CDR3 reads CASSERTQGTIYF. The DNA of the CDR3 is TGCGCCAGCAGTGAAAGGACACAGGGCACCATATATTTT.

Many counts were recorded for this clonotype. The CDR3, as DNA: TGTGCCTGGAGTTTGGCCCCGAACACTGAAGCTTTCTTT. It encodes CAWSLAPNTEAFF. This chain joins TRBV30 and TRBJ1-1, with D uncertain. The germline gives CDR1 GTSNPN, CDR2 SVGIG (reference sequence). This CDR3 region has 13 residues. The germline V and J ends were trimmed by 2 bases and 1 base, with 8 bases remaining between them.

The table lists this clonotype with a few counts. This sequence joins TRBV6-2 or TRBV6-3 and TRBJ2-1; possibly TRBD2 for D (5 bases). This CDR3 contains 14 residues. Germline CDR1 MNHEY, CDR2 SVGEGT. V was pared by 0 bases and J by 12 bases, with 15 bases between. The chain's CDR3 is CASSYSRAERRQFF. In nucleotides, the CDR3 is TGTGCCAGCAGTTACTCGCGGGCCGAACGGAGGCAGTTCTTC.

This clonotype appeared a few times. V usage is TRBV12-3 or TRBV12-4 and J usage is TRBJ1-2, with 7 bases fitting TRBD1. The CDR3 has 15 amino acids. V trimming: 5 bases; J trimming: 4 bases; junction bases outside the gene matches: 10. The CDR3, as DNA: TGTGCCAGCAGTATAGGGACAGCCCGGAGCTATGGCTACACCTTC. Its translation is CASSIGTARSYGYTF.

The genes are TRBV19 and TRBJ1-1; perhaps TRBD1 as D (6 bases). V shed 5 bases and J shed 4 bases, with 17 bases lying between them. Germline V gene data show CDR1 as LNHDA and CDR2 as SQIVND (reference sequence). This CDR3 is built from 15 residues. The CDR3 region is CASSLLQGLGTEAFF. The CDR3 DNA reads TGTGCCAGTAGTCTCTTACAGGGTTTGGGCACTGAAGCTTTCTTT.

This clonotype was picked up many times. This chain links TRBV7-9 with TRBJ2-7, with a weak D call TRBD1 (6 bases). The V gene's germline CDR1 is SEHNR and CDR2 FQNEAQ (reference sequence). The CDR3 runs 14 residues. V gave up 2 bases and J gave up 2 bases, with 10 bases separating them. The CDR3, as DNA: TGTGCCAGCAGCTTAACTCAGGGGCCCTACGAGCAGTACTTC. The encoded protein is CASSLTQGPYEQYF.

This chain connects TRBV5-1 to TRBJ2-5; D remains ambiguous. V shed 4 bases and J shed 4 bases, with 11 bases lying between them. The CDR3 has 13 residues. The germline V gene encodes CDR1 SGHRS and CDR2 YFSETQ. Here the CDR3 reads CASSPERPETQYF. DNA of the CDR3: TGCGCCAGCAGCCCAGAACGGCCAGAGACCCAGTACTTC. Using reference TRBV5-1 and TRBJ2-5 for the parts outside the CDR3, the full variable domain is KAGVTQTPRYLIKTRGQQVTLSCSPISGHRSVSWYQQTPGQGLQFLFEYFSETQRNKGNFPGRFSGRQFSNSRSEMNVSTLELGDSALYLCASSPERPETQYFGPGTRLLVL.

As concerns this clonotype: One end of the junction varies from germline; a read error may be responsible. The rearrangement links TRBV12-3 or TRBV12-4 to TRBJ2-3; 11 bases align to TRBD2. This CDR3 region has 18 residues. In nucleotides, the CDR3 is TGTACCAGCAGTTCATTAGCGGGAGGGAGGACTAGCACAGATACGCAGTATTTT. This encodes CTSSSLAGGRTSTDTQYF.

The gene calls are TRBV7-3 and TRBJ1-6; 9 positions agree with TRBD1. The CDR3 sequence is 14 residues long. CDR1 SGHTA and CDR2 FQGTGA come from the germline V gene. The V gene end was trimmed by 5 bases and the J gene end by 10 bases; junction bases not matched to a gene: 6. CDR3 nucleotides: TGTGCCAGCAGCCTCGGGACAGGGCAATCACCCCTCCACTTT. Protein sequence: CASSLGTGQSPLHF.

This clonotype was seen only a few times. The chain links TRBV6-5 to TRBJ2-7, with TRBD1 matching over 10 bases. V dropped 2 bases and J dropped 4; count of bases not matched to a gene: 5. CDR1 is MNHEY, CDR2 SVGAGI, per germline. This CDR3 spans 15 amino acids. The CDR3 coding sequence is TGTGCCAGCAGTTACGCGGGACAGGGGACTTACGAGCAGTACTTC. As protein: CASSYAGQGTYEQYF.

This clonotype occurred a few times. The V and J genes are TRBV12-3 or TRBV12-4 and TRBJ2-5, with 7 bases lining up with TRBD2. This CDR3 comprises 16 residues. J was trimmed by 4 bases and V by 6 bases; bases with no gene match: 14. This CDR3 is CASSSGRGVSGETQYF. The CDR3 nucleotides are TGTGCCAGCAGCTCCGGACGGGGGGTCTCAGGAGAGACCCAGTACTTC.

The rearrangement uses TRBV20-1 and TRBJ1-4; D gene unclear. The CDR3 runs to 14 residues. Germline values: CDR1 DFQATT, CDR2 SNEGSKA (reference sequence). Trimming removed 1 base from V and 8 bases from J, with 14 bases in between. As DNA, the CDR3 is TGCAGTGCTAGAGTTTCAGGTTTTGACGAAAAACTGTTTTTT. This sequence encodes CSARVSGFDEKLFF.

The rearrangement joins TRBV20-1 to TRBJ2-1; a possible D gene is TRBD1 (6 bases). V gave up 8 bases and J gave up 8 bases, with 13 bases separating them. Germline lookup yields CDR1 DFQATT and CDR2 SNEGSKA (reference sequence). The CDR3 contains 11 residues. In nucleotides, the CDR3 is TGCAGTCCCCTCAGGGGCGATGAGCAGTTCTTC. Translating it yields CSPLRGDEQFF.

The CDR3 DNA sequence: TGTGCTAGTGGCCCCGGATGGGGACGGATCCAAGAGACCCAGTACTTC. Its protein product is CASGPGWGRIQETQYF. This chain links TRBV12-5 with TRBJ2-5; the D call may be TRBD1 or TRBD2 (5 bases each). In germline, CDR1 is LGHNT, CDR2 FRNRAP. This CDR3 comprises 16 residues. The V and J ends lost 6 bases and 1 base respectively, with 18 bases between them.

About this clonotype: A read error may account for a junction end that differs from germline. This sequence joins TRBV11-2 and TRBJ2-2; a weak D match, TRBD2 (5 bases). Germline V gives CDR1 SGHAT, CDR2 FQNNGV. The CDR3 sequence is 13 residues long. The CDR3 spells CASSFGFTGELLF. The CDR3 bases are TGTGCCAGCAGCTTCGGTTTCACCGGGGAGCTGCTTTTT.

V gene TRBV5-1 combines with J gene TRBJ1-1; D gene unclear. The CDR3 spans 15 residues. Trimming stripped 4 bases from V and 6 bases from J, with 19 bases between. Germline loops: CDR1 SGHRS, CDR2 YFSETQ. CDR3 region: CASSPLTRLFAEAFF. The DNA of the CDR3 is TGCGCCAGCAGCCCCTTGACAAGGCTATTCGCTGAAGCTTTCTTT.

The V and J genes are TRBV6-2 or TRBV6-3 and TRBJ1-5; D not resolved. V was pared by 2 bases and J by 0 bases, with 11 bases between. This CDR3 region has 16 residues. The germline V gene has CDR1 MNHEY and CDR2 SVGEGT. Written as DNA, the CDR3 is TGTGCCAGCAGTTACGGTTGGGGTAATAGCAATCAGCCCCAGCATTTT. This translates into CASSYGWGNSNQPQHF.

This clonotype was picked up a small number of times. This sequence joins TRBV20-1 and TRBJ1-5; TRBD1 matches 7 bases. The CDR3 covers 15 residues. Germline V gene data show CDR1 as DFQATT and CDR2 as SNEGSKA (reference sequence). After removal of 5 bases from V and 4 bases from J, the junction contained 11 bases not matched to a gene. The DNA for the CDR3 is TGCAGTGCTCGCGGGGGACAGCTACAAAATCAGCCCCAGCATTTT. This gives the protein CSARGGQLQNQPQHF.

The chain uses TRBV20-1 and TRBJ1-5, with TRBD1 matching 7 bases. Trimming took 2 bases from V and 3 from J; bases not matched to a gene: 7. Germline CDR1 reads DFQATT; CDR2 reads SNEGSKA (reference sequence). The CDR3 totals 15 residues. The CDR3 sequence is CSARRQGETNQPQHF. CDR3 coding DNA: TGCAGTGCTAGAAGGCAGGGGGAGACCAATCAGCCCCAGCATTTT.

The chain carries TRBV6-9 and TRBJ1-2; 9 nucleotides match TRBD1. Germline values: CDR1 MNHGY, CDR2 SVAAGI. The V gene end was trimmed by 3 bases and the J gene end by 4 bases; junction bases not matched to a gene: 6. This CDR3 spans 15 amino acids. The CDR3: CASSYHTTGGYGYTF. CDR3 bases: TGTGCCAGCAGTTACCATACGACAGGGGGCTATGGCTACACCTTC.

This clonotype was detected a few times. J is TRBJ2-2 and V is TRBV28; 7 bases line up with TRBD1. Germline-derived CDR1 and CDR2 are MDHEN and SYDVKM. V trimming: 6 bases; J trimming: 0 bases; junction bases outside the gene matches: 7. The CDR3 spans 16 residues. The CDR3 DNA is TGTGCCAGCAGCCAGACAGGGTTCGCGAACACCGGGGAGCTGTTTTTT. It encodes CASSQTGFANTGELFF.

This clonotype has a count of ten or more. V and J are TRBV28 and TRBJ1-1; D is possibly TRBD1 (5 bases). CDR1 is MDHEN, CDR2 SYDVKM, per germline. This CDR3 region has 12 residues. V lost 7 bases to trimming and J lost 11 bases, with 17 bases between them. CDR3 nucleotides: TGTGCCAGCATCCTTCAAGGGGAGTATGCTTTCTTT. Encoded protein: CASILQGEYAFF.

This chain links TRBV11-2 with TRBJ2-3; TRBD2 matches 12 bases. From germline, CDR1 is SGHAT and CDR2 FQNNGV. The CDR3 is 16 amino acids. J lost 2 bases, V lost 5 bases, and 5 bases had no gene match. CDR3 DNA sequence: TGTGCCAGCAGCCCCGGGACTAGCGGGCTCACAGATACGCAGTATTTT. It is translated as CASSPGTSGLTDTQYF.

CDR3 bases: TGTGCCAGCAGCGGCCGGGACAGGAATCAGCCCCAGCATTTT. Translation: CASSGRDRNQPQHF. The chain links TRBV7-2 to TRBJ1-5, with 8 bases that match TRBD1. The CDR3 spans 14 residues. V dropped 5 bases and J dropped 4; count of bases not matched to a gene: 4. CDR1 is SGHTA and CDR2 is FQGNSA in the germline V gene.

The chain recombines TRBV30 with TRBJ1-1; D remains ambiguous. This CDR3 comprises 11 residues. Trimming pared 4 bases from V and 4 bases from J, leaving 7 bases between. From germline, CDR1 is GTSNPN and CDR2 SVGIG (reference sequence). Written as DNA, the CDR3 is TGTGCCTGGACCCTGACCACTGAAGCTTTCTTT. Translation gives CAWTLTTEAFF.

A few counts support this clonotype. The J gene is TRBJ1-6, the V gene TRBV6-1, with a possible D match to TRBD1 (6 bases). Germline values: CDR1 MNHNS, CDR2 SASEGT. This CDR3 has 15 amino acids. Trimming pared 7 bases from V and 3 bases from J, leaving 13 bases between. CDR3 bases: TGTGCCAGCAAGCTCGGACAGAACTATAATTCACCCCTCCACTTT. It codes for CASKLGQNYNSPLHF.

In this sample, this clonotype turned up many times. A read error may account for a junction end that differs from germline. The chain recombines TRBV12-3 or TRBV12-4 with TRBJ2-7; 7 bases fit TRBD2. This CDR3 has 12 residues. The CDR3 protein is CASSLAAYEQYF. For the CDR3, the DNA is TGTGCCAGCAGTCTAGCGGCCTACGAGCAGTACTTC.

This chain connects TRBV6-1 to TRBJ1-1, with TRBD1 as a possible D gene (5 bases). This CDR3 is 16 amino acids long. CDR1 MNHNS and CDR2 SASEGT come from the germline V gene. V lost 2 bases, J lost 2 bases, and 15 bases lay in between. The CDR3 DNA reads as TGTGCCAGCAGTGAACGGCAGGGTAGGGGTAACACTGAAGCTTTCTTT. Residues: CASSERQGRGNTEAFF.

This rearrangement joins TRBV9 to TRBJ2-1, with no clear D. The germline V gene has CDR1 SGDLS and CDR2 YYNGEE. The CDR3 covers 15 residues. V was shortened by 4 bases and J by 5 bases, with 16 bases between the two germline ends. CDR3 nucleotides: TGTGCCAGCAGCATGACGTCGAAGACGAACAATGAGCAGTTCTTC. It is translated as CASSMTSKTNNEQFF.

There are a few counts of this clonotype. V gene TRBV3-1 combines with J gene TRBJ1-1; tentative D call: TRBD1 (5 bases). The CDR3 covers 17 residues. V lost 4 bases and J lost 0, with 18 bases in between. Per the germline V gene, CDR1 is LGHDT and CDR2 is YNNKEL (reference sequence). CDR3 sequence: CASSLKGPDGLNTEAFF. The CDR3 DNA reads TGTGCCAGCAGCCTAAAGGGGCCGGACGGGTTGAACACTGAAGCTTTCTTT.

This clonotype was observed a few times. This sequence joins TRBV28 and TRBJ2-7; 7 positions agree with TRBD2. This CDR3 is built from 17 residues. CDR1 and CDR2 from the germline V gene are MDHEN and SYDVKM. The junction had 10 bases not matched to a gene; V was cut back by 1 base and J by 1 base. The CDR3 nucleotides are TGTGCCAGCAGTTTATTCCCCTCCGCGGGGGAATCCTACGAGCAGTACTTC. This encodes CASSLFPSAGESYEQYF.

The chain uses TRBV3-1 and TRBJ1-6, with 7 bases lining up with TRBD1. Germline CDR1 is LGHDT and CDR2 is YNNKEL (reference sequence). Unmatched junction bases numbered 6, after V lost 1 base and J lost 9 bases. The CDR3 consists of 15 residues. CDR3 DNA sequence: TGTGCCAGCAGCCAAGGTTCAGGGGGAAGTTCACCCCTCCACTTT. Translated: CASSQGSGGSSPLHF. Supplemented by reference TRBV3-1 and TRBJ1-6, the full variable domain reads DTAVSQTPKYLVTQMGNDKSIKCEQNLGHDTMYWYKQDSKKFLKIMFSYNNKELIINETVPNRFSPKSPDKAHLNLHINSLELGDSAVYFCASSQGSGGSSPLHFGNGTRLTVT.